This T cell receptor beta chain was found in a study of cytomegalovirus exposure and HLA in healthy donors. Researchers ran the PCR with 60 Vbeta and 13 Jbeta primers. Sequenced by immunoSEQ multiplex PCR; TCRdb stores in-frame clones only, minus some. The listing records about 51,000 clones. Remarks on this clone: The antigen remains undetermined.

Findings and caveats of the study: Reportedly, cytomegalovirus status was diagnosed with high sensitivity and specificity. There were a few CMV-associated chains whose specificity for CMV antigens was confirmed in vitro. Later analysis demonstrated an association between a missense DCLRE1C variant and TCR beta V- and J-gene trimming.

This CDR3 spans 14 amino acids. The germline gives CDR1 SGDLS, CDR2 YYNGEE. Trimming removed 4 bases from V and 3 bases from J; junction bases left unmatched: 6. The chain is built from TRBV9 and TRBJ1-1, with TRBD1 matching over 7 bases. The clonotype was recovered from a female donor in good health and CMV-seronegative. Sequencing used PBMCs. CDR3 amino acids: CASSRGRGDTEAFF. CDR3 in DNA: TGTGCCAGCAGCCGTGGCAGGGGGGACACTGAAGCTTTCTTT.